The clone carrying this T cell receptor beta chain was detected a few times. Germline loops: CDR1 SQVTM, CDR2 ANQGSEA. The CDR3 runs 12 residues. V gave up 4 bases and J gave up 6 bases, with 10 bases separating them. This specimen comes from a study of blood T cell repertoires in COVID-19. About the research overall: Acute-phase and convalescent COVID-19 samples originated in the United States, Italy and Spain. Sources were T cells, B-cell-depleted T cells, or PBMCs; the material itself was cDNA or gDNA.

Libraries were prepared by immunoSEQ multiplex PCR; TCRdb keeps only in-frame clonotypes and omits some of them. The repertoire includes roughly 330,000 clones, 87% of them detected once, and around 8.9% sits in the top ten. This receptor was taken from a man in his thirties or forties with COVID-19, enrolled during active disease. Sequenced material: peripheral blood. This rearrangement joins TRBV29-1 to TRBJ1-5; D might be TRBD1 (6 bases). The DNA of the CDR3 is TGCAGCGTTGGCGAGACAGGTCAGCCCCAGCATTTT. Amino acids: CSVGETGQPQHF.